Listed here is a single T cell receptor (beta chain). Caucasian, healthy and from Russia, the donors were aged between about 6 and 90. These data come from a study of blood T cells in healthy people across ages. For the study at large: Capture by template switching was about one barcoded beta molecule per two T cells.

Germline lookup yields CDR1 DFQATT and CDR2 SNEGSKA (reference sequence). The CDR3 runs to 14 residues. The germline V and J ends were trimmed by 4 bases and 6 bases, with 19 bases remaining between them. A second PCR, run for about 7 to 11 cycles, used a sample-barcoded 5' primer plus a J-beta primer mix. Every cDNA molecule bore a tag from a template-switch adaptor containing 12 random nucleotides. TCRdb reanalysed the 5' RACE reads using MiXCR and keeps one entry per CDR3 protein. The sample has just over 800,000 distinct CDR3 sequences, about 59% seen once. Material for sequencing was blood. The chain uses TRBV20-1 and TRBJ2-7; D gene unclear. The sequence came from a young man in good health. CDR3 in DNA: TGCAGTGCTAAAGACTCCCAGAGAACCGGCGAGCAGTACTTC. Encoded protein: CSAKDSQRTGEQYF.